The 20 T cell receptor beta chains below all came from one sample that was sequenced in a study of Graves' ophthalmopathy and Graves' hyperthyroidism. Transcripts of RNA were the source for amplifying TCR beta CDR3 regions. Amplification began with first-round RT-PCR using HTBI primers, then second-round multiplex PCR was performed. TCRdb fed the multiplex PCR reads into MiXCR, producing one record per CDR3 protein. Here the sample spans about 390,000 distinct CDR3 sequences, roughly a sixth being singletons. The sample comprised peripheral blood. These receptors came from an adult woman with stable Graves' hyperthyroidism.

This clonotype has at least ten counts. This chain connects TRBV6-1 to TRBJ2-7; D may be TRBD1 (5 bases). V dropped 5 bases and J dropped 2 bases, with 13 bases sitting between them. Germline loops: CDR1 MNHNS, CDR2 SASEGT. The CDR3 runs to 14 residues. The CDR3 bases are TGTGCCAGCAGTCGAACAGGATTCCCCTACGAGCAGTACTTC. This encodes CASSRTGFPYEQYF.

This clonotype was observed at least ten times. The CDR3 sequence is CASSSLPMDTEAFF. The DNA for the CDR3 is TGTGCCAGCAGTTCTTTACCGATGGACACTGAAGCTTTCTTT. V is TRBV28 and J is TRBJ1-1; D gene unclear. V dropped 4 bases and J dropped 3 bases, with 12 bases sitting between them. The CDR3 is 14 amino acids. Germline V lookup: CDR1 MDHEN, CDR2 SYDVKM. Using reference TRBV28 and TRBJ1-1 for the parts outside the CDR3, the full variable domain is DVKVTQSSRYLVKRTGEKVFLECVQDMDHENMFWYRQDPGLGLRLIYFSYDVKMKEKGDIPEGYSVSREKKERFSLILESASTNQTSMYLCASSSLPMDTEAFFGQGTRLTVV.

The gene calls are TRBV20-1 and TRBJ1-1; 9 positions match TRBD1. Looked up from germline, CDR1 is DFQATT and CDR2 is SNEGSKA (reference sequence). The ends lost 2 bases at V and 7 bases at J; junction bases unmatched: 14. This CDR3 has 16 residues. The chain's CDR3 is CSARPGQGFEGREAFF. CDR3 bases: TGCAGTGCTAGACCGGGACAGGGCTTCGAGGGGCGTGAAGCTTTCTTT.

There are many counts of this clonotype. The chain carries TRBV28 and TRBJ2-7; 10 nucleotides align to TRBD2. J gave up 2 bases and V 4 bases, and 20 bases lay outside the gene matches. The CDR3 has 20 amino acids. Germline CDR1 is MDHEN and CDR2 is SYDVKM. The CDR3 DNA follows: TGTGCCAGCAGTTCCGGCTCCACAAAAGAACCTAGCGGGAGAACCTACGAGCAGTACTTC. The encoded protein is CASSSGSTKEPSGRTYEQYF. Full variable domain (missing parts from reference TRBV28 and TRBJ2-7): DVKVTQSSRYLVKRTGEKVFLECVQDMDHENMFWYRQDPGLGLRLIYFSYDVKMKEKGDIPEGYSVSREKKERFSLILESASTNQTSMYLCASSSGSTKEPSGRTYEQYFGPGTRLTVT.

This clonotype showed up many times. The chain combines TRBV12-3 or TRBV12-4 with TRBJ1-2; D remains unclear. V was clipped by 4 bases and J by 3 bases, with 27 bases between them. The CDR3 is 19 residues long. This chain's CDR3 is CASSWATSLSVSNDYGYTF. In nucleotides, the CDR3 is TGTGCCAGCAGTTGGGCGACATCATTATCCGTCAGCAACGACTATGGCTACACCTTC.

The chain employs TRBV30 and TRBJ2-7; the match to TRBD1 covers 9 bases. The CDR3 covers 16 residues. V lost 1 base to trimming and J lost 1 base; unmatched junction nucleotides: 8. Germline CDR1 is GTSNPN and CDR2 is SVGIG (reference sequence). The CDR3 DNA follows: TGTGCCTGGAGTGACGAGGACAGGGGCTCTTCCTACGAGCAGTACTTC. This codes for CAWSDEDRGSSYEQYF.

This clonotype was seen ten or more times. At one end, the junction sequence differs from germline, possibly due to a read error. The chain recombines TRBV28 with TRBJ2-2, with D possibly TRBD2 on 6 matching bases. This CDR3 has 15 amino acids. CDR1 and CDR2 (germline): MDHEN, SYDVKM. CDR3 region: CASSLWSANTGGLFF. The DNA for the CDR3 is TGTGCCAGCAGTTTATGGTCCGCCAACACCGGGGGGCTGTTTTTT.

This clonotype was picked up many times. The chain carries TRBV28 and TRBJ1-1; D might be TRBD1 (5 bases). The CDR3 is made up of 12 amino acids. From germline, CDR1 is MDHEN and CDR2 SYDVKM. Deletions cut 8 bases from V and 6 bases from J, with 13 bases between. The CDR3 DNA sequence: TGTGCCAGCTCGGCGACAGCCGCTGAAGCTTTCTTT. This encodes CASSATAAEAFF.

This clonotype was detected many times. This sequence joins TRBV6-1 and TRBJ1-1; 8 positions match TRBD1. Germline loops: CDR1 MNHNS, CDR2 SASEGT. This CDR3 has 14 residues. V shed 6 bases and J 4 bases; nucleotides not matched to a gene: 7. The CDR3 DNA is TGTGCCAGCAGGGACAGCACAGGGGGCACTGAAGCTTTCTTT. Translating gives CASRDSTGGTEAFF.

This clonotype was counted at least ten times. The V gene is TRBV7-8, the J gene TRBJ1-2; D is possibly TRBD1 (5 bases). CDR1 and CDR2 (germline): SGHVS, FQNEAQ. Between the trimmed V and J ends, which lost 5 bases and 2 bases, there was a span of 18 bases. This CDR3 contains 16 residues. In nucleotides, the CDR3 is TGTGCCAGCAGCGACCGGACATTCGGTCCGAACTATGGCTACACCTTC. Translating gives CASSDRTFGPNYGYTF.

In its sample, this clonotype was seen many times. V is TRBV24-1 and J is TRBJ2-5; 7 bases are a match to TRBD2. Germline V gene sequence: CDR1 KGHDR, CDR2 SFDVKD. V trimming: 1 base; J trimming: 7 bases; junction bases outside the gene matches: 11. The CDR3 runs 16 residues. CDR3 sequence reads: CATSDFAGVGVGTQYF. In DNA, the CDR3 is TGTGCCACCAGTGATTTTGCGGGAGTTGGAGTGGGGACCCAGTACTTC.

This clonotype was counted ten times or more. The rearrangement links TRBV4-3 to TRBJ1-5; TRBD1 might be the D (6 bases). The length of the CDR3 is 15 residues. V gave up 0 bases and J gave up 5 bases, with 11 bases separating them. Germline CDR1 reads LGHNA; CDR2 reads YSLEER. The CDR3 DNA reads TGCGCCAGCAGCCAAGAGGGGGCCAGCCATCAGCCCCAGCATTTT. This codes for CASSQEGASHQPQHF.

CDR3 protein: CASRTSGRAETQYF. The CDR3 region has the DNA TGTGCCAGCAGGACTAGCGGGAGGGCAGAGACCCAGTACTTC. V is TRBV28 and J is TRBJ2-5; 14 nucleotides line up with TRBD2. CDR3 length: 14 amino acids. Germline loops: CDR1 MDHEN, CDR2 SYDVKM. The V segment lost 6 bases and the J segment 4 bases; nucleotides outside the gene matches: 1.

V and J are TRBV5-6 and TRBJ2-5; 9 bases fit TRBD1. The CDR3 length is 15 residues. Looked up from germline, CDR1 is SGHDT and CDR2 is YYEEEE. The J segment lost 4 bases and the V segment lost 6 bases, leaving 10 bases of the junction unmatched. CDR3 in DNA: TGTGCCAGCATCACGACAGGGGGGGCCGGAGAGACCCAGTACTTC. This codes for CASITTGGAGETQYF.

This clonotype was found many times. The rearrangement links TRBV5-6 to TRBJ1-1; 11 bases map to TRBD1. Per germline, CDR1 SGHDT and CDR2 YYEEEE. Trimming removed 7 bases from V and 4 bases from J; junction bases left unmatched: 0. CDR3 length: 12 residues. Here the CDR3 reads CASGTGGTEAFF. CDR3 nucleotides: TGTGCCAGCGGGACAGGGGGCACTGAAGCTTTCTTT. Full variable domain (missing parts from reference TRBV5-6 and TRBJ1-1): DAGVTQSPTHLIKTRGQQVTLRCSPKSGHDTVSWYQQALGQGPQFIFQYYEEEERQRGNFPDRFSGHQFPNYSSELNVNALLLGDSALYLCASGTGGTEAFFGQGTRLTVV.

This clonotype came up many times. The V and J genes are TRBV18 and TRBJ1-2, with a possible D match to TRBD1 (5 bases). V was shortened by 6 bases and J by 6 bases, with 14 bases between the two germline ends. CDR3 size: 13 residues. CDR1 is KGHSH and CDR2 is LQKENI in the germline V gene. In DNA form, the CDR3 reads TGTGCCAGCTCGCCCGGGACCCGAAATGGCTACACCTTC. This translates into CASSPGTRNGYTF.

This clonotype was recorded many times. This sequence joins TRBV6-5 and TRBJ2-2; D might be TRBD1 (5 bases). The V and J ends lost 2 bases and 5 bases respectively, with 12 bases between them. Germline V gene data show CDR1 as MNHEY and CDR2 as SVGAGI. The CDR3 totals 15 residues. The CDR3 spells CASSYGQGGTGELFF. CDR3 nucleotides: TGTGCCAGCAGTTACGGGCAGGGTGGGACCGGGGAGCTGTTTTTT.

This clonotype appeared many times. V is TRBV19 and J is TRBJ2-7; either TRBD1 or TRBD2 may fit D (5 bases each). From germline, CDR1 is LNHDA and CDR2 SQIVND (reference sequence). The CDR3 is made up of 11 amino acids. Trimming removed 9 bases at V and 3 bases at J, with 9 bases between. The CDR3 is CASSGGYEQYF. The CDR3 DNA follows: TGTGCCAGCAGTGGGGGCTACGAGCAGTACTTC.

This clonotype was counted at least ten times. This chain links TRBV2 with TRBJ1-5; D is unclear. V lost 3 bases and J lost 3, with 6 bases in between. This CDR3 region has 13 residues. Germline CDR1 and CDR2: SNHLY and FYNNEI. As DNA, the CDR3 is TGTGCCAGCAGTGAGTGGGACAATCAGCCCCAGCATTTT. This translates into CASSEWDNQPQHF.

V usage is TRBV18 and J usage is TRBJ2-7; possible D gene TRBD1, 5 bases. Per germline, CDR1 KGHSH and CDR2 LQKENI. CDR3 size: 16 residues. The V and J ends lost 3 bases and 2 bases respectively, with 17 bases between them. DNA for the CDR3: TGTGCCAGCTCACCCTCTACCAGGGTATTGGCCTACGAGCAGTACTTC. Amino acids: CASSPSTRVLAYEQYF.